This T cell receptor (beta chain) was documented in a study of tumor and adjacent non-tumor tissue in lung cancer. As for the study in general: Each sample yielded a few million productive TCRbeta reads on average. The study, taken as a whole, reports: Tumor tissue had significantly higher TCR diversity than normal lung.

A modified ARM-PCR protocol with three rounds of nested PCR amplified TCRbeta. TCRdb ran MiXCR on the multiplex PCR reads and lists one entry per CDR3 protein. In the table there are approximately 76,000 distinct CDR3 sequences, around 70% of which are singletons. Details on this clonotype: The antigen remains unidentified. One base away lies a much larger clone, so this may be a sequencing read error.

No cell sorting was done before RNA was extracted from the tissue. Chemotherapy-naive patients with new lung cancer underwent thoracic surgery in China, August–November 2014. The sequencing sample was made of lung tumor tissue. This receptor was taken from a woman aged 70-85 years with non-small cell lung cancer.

In nucleotides, the CDR3 is TGTGCCAGCAGCTTGTCCGACAATGGTGGGCAGCCCCAGCATTTT. It codes for CASSLSDNGGQPQHF. The chain carries TRBV28 and TRBJ1-5; D not certain. The CDR3 is 15 amino acids. V lost 6 bases, J lost 7 bases, and 19 bases lay in between. The V gene's germline CDR1 is MDHEN and CDR2 SYDVKM.